The clone carrying this T cell receptor (beta chain) has ten or more counts. The data were taken from a study of neurological immune-mediated disorders. 5'RACE with 10-nucleotide random UMIs produced the cDNA. Via MiXCR, TCRdb re-called the 5' RACE reads, giving one row per CDR3 protein. This table holds tens of thousands of distinct CDR3 sequences, around 3.5% found once. The sequenced sample consisted of PBMCs. The receptor was isolated from a man aged 35-49 years with multiple sclerosis.

CDR3 nucleotides: TGCAGTGCTAGCCCGACAGGGAGAGAGACCCAGTACTTC. Protein product: CSASPTGRETQYF. The chain uses TRBV20-1 and TRBJ2-5; 7 bases match TRBD1. This CDR3 has 13 amino acids. The junction had 5 bases not matched to a gene; V was cut back by 3 bases and J by 4 bases. CDR1 and CDR2 from the germline V gene are DFQATT and SNEGSKA (reference sequence).